This TCR beta chain was captured by sequencing in a study of T cells in Graves' hyperthyroidism and ophthalmopathy. Study results and caveats: Among thyroid clonotypes expanded above 0.001, most also appeared in blood.

Template material for amplifying TCR beta CDR3 regions consisted of RNA transcripts. HTBI primers were the set used in a first-round RT-PCR of the TCR CDR3. TCRdb processed the multiplex PCR reads anew with MiXCR; each CDR3 protein has one entry. The sample shows roughly 380,000 distinct CDR3 sequences, roughly 14% of them seen only once. This clonotype was detected many times. What it binds is not known. With 6 bases removed from V and 0 bases from J, the gap between germline ends came to 12 bases. The CDR3 loop spans 14 amino acids. Absent ophthalmopathy progression within 18 months defined stable Graves' hyperthyroidism.

The V gene is TRBV12-3 or TRBV12-4, the J gene TRBJ2-7, with D tentatively TRBD1 or TRBD2 (5 bases each). The sample consisted of blood. This receptor was identified in a woman aged 55-69 years with Graves' hyperthyroidism. The DNA of the CDR3 is TGTGCCAGCAGCGGGACGCCGAGCTCCTACGAGCAGTACTTC. Its protein product is CASSGTPSSYEQYF.